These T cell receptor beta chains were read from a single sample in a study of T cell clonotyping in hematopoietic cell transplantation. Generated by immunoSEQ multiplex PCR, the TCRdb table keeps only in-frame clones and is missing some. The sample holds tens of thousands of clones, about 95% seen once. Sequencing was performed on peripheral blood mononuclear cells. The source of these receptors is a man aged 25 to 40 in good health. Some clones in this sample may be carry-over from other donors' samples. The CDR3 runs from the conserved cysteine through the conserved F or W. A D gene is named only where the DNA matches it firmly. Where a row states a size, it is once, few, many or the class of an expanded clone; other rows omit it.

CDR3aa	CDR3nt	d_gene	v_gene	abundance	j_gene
CAWSVSDTQYF	TGTGCCTGGAGTGTTTCCGATACGCAGTATTTT	.	TRBV30	.	TRBJ2-3
CASREQGAGDTQYF	TGTGCCAGCAGGGAACAGGGGGCTGGGGATACGCAGTATTTT	TRBD1	TRBV6-1	.	TRBJ2-3
CASRGGDTMNTEAFF	TGTGCCAGCAGGGGGGGAGACACCATGAACACTGAAGCTTTCTTT	.	TRBV6-6	.	TRBJ1-1
CASSISPGTAYEQYF	TGTGCCAGTAGTATAAGTCCCGGGACAGCCTACGAGCAGTACTTC	TRBD1	TRBV19	.	TRBJ2-7
CASSDRQAYEQYF	TGTGCCAGTAGCGACAGGCAGGCCTACGAGCAGTACTTC	.	TRBV19	.	TRBJ2-7
CASGLVLGWGGEANYGYTF	TGTGCTAGTGGTTTGGTACTTGGGTGGGGGGGCGAAGCTAACTATGGCTACACCTTC	.	TRBV12-5	once	TRBJ1-2
CASSPRTSGGRNEQFF	TGTGCCAGCAGCCCTAGGACTAGCGGGGGGCGCAATGAGCAGTTCTTC	TRBD2	TRBV11-2	.	TRBJ2-1
CSVEDSYLNYGYTF	TGCAGCGTTGAAGACAGTTACCTTAACTATGGCTACACCTTC	.	TRBV29-1	.	TRBJ1-2
CASIGTNVGYTF	TGTGCCAGTATCGGGACAAACGTCGGCTACACCTTC	.	TRBV19	.	TRBJ1-2
CASQPGKNQPQHF	TGTGCCAGCCAGCCAGGGAAGAATCAGCCCCAGCATTTT	.	TRBV6-5	.	TRBJ1-5
CASSLDPGRGYTF	TGTGCCAGCAGCTTAGATCCAGGGCGTGGCTACACCTTC	.	TRBV7-9	.	TRBJ1-2
CASSEVRGNGYTF	TGTGCCAGCAGTGAAGTCCGGGGGAACGGCTACACCTTC	.	TRBV2	once	TRBJ1-2
CASSLGNTEAFF	TGTGCCAGCAGCTTAGGGAACACTGAAGCTTTCTTT	.	TRBV13	.	TRBJ1-1
CSVGVGGAPTEAFF	TGCAGCGTCGGGGTCGGCGGGGCTCCCACTGAAGCTTTCTTT	.	TRBV29-1	.	TRBJ1-1
CASSLFGGSPTGELFF	TGTGCCAGCAGCTTATTCGGCGGGAGTCCCACCGGGGAGCTGTTTTTT	TRBD2	TRBV11-3	.	TRBJ2-2
CASGALSQPELAFF	TGTGCCAGTGGGGCTCTTAGCCAGCCGGAGTTGGCTTTCTTT	.	TRBV9	.	TRBJ1-1
CSVAPNYGYTF	TGCAGCGTTGCACCCAACTATGGCTACACCTTC	.	TRBV29-1	.	TRBJ1-2
CASSGWTGSASETQYF	TGTGCCAGCAGCGGATGGACAGGGAGTGCGTCTGAGACCCAGTACTTC	TRBD1	TRBV7-9	.	TRBJ2-5
CASSLDISYEQYF	TGTGCCAGCAGCCTGGACATCTCCTACGAGCAGTACTTC	.	TRBV5-8	.	TRBJ2-7
CASSLRRREETQYF	TGTGCCAGCAGCCTCCGGAGGCGGGAGGAGACCCAGTACTTC	TRBD2	TRBV6-5	.	TRBJ2-5
CASSLGGYEQYF	TGTGCCAGCAGCTTAGGGGGCTACGAGCAGTACTTC	.	TRBV5-4	.	TRBJ2-7
CASSLAGGAGANTGELFF	TGTGCCAGCAGCTTAGCGGGGGGAGCGGGGGCGAACACCGGGGAGCTGTTTTTT	TRBD2	TRBV7-2	.	TRBJ2-2
CASSLVGQGISGTQYF	TGTGCCAGCAGCTTAGTAGGACAGGGCATTAGCGGGACCCAGTACTTC	TRBD1	TRBV7-8	.	TRBJ2-5
CASSPGFRGSQGTDTQYF	TGTGCCAGCTCACCAGGGTTTCGCGGGAGTCAGGGCACAGATACGCAGTATTTT	TRBD2	TRBV18	.	TRBJ2-3
CASSLDRNTQYF	TGTGCCAGCAGCTTAGACCGTAATACGCAGTATTTT	.	TRBV7-3	.	TRBJ2-3
CASTWGENTEAFF	TGTGCCAGTACGTGGGGGGAGAACACTGAAGCTTTCTTT	.	TRBV2	.	TRBJ1-1
CASSQESAVYNEQFF	TGCGCCAGCAGCCAAGAGTCGGCTGTGTACAATGAGCAGTTCTTC	.	TRBV4-3	.	TRBJ2-1
CSVEGGTVYNYGYTF	TGCAGCGTTGAAGGGGGGACGGTATACAACTATGGCTACACCTTC	.	TRBV29-1	.	TRBJ1-2
CASSWSRDSNQPQHF	TGTGCCAGCAGCTGGTCCAGGGATAGCAATCAGCCCCAGCATTTT	.	TRBV5-5	.	TRBJ1-5
CASSYSWAGDYEQYF	TGTGCCAGCAGTTACTCGTGGGCGGGGGACTACGAGCAGTACTTC	TRBD2	TRBV6-6	once	TRBJ2-7
CASSAYRAGGANVLTF	TGTGCCAGCAGCGCCTACAGGGCGGGAGGGGCCAACGTCCTGACTTTC	.	TRBV9	.	TRBJ2-6
CASSIDIEADALYF	TGTGCCAGTAGTATAGATATCGAGGCGGATGCCTTGTACTTC	.	TRBV19	.	TRBJ2-7
CASSIGWDRRNQPQHF	TGTGCCAGTAGTATAGGGTGGGACAGGCGCAATCAGCCCCAGCATTTT	TRBD1	TRBV19	.	TRBJ1-5
CASRTGAGGYTF	TGTGCCAGCAGGACGGGGGCGGGGGGCTACACCTTC	.	TRBV5-4	.	TRBJ1-2
CASSTRPNTEAFF	TGTGCCAGCAGCACACGACCTAACACTGAAGCTTTCTTT	.	TRBV7-7	.	TRBJ1-1
CASSSRQGINYGYTF	TGTGCCAGCAGCTCTCGACAGGGCATAAACTATGGCTACACCTTC	TRBD1	TRBV11-2	few	TRBJ1-2
CATSRGRTAQQYF	TGTGCCACCAGCAGAGGTCGAACCGCTCAGCAGTACTTC	.	TRBV15	.	TRBJ2-7
CASVRPGSYNEQFF	TGTGCCAGCGTTCGCCCGGGCTCCTACAATGAGCAGTTCTTC	.	TRBV27	.	TRBJ2-1
CASSESLGQGGYNEQFF	TGTGCCAGCAGTGAATCCTTAGGACAGGGAGGGTACAATGAGCAGTTCTTC	.	TRBV2	.	TRBJ2-1
CASSLRWDRDEQFF	TGTGCCAGCAGCTTGCGGTGGGATCGGGATGAGCAGTTCTTC	.	TRBV5-8	.	TRBJ2-1